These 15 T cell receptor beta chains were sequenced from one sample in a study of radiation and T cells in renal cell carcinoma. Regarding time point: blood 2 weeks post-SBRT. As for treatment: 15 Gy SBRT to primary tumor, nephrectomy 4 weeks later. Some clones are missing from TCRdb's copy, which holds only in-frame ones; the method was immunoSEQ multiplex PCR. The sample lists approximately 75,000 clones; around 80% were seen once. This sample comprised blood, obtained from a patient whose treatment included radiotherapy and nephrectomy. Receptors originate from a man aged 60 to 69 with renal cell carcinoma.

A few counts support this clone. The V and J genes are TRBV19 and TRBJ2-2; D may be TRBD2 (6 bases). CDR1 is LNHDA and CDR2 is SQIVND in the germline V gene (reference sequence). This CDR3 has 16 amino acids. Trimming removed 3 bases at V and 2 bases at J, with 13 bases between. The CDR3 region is CASSMWGGINTGELFF. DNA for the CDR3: TGTGCCAGTAGTATGTGGGGCGGGATCAACACCGGGGAGCTGTTTTTT. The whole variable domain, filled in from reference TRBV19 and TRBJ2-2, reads DGGITQSPKYLFRKEGQNVTLSCEQNLNHDAMYWYRQDPGQGLRLIYYSQIVNDFQKGDIAEGYSVSREKKESFPLTVTSAQKNPTAFYLCASSMWGGINTGELFFGEGSRLTVL.

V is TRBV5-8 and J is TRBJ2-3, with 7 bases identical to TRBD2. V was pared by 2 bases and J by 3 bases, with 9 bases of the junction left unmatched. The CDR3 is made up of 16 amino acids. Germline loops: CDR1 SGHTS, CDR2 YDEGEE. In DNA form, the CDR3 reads TGTGCCAGCAGCTTCGGGCGGGAGCTTCTGACAGATACGCAGTATTTT. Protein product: CASSFGRELLTDTQYF.

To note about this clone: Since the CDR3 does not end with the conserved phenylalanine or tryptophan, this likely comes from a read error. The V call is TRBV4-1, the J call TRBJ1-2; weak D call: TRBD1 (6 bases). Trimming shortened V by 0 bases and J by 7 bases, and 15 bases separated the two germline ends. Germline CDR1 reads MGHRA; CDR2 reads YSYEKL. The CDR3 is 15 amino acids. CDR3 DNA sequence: TGCGCCAGCAGCCAAGAAGACGGCAGGGGAAGTGGCTACACCCTC. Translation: CASSQEDGRGSGYTL.

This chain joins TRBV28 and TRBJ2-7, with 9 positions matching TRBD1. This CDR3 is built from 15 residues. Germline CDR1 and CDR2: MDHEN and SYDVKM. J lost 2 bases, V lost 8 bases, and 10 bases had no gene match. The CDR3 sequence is CASLGSGTGTYEQYF. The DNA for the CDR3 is TGTGCCAGCCTTGGATCCGGGACAGGGACCTACGAGCAGTACTTC.

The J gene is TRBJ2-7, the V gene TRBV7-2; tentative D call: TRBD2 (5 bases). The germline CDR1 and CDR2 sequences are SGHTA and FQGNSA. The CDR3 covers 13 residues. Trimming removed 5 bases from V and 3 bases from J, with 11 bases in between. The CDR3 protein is CASSRTGSYEQYF. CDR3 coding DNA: TGTGCCAGCAGCCGGACGGGGAGCTACGAGCAGTACTTC.

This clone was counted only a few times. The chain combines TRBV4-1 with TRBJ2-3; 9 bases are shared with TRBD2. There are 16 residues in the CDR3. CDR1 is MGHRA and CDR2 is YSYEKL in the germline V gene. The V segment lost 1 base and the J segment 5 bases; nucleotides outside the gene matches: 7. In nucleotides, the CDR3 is TGCGCCAGCAGCCAAGTTGCGACTAGCGGAAGAGATACGCAGTATTTT. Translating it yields CASSQVATSGRDTQYF.

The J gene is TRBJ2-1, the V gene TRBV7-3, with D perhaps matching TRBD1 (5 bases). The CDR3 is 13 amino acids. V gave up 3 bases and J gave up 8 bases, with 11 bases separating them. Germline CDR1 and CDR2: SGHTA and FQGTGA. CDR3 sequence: CASSFQGRDEQFF. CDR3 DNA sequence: TGTGCCAGCAGCTTTCAGGGTAGGGATGAGCAGTTCTTC.

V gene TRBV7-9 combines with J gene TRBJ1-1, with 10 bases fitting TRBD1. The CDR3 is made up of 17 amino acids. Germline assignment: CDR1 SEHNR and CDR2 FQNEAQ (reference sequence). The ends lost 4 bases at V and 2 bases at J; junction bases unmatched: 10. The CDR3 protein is CASSSSFGTGDNTEAFF. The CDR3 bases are TGTGCCAGCAGCTCCTCGTTTGGGACAGGGGACAACACTGAAGCTTTCTTT.

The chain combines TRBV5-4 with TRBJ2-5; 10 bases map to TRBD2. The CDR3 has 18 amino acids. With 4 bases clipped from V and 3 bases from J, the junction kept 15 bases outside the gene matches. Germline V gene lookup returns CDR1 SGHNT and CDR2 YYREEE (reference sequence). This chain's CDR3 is CASSRELAGVVDKETQYF. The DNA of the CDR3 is TGTGCCAGCAGCCGGGAGCTAGCGGGAGTGGTAGACAAAGAGACCCAGTACTTC.

For the CDR3, the DNA is TGTGCCAGCAGCCAAGAAGGGTCTCGGTCTAATGAAAAACTGTTTTTT. Amino acids: CASSQEGSRSNEKLFF. This chain joins TRBV4-2 and TRBJ1-4; D not certain. This CDR3 spans 16 amino acids. In germline, CDR1 is LGHNA, CDR2 YNFKEQ. Deletions cut 0 bases from V and 3 bases from J, with 11 bases between.

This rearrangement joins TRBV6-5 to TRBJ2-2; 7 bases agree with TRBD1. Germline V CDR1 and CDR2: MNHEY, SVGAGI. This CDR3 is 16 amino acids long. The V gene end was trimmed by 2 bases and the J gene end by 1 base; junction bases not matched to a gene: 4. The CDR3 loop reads CASSYQGVVNTGELFF. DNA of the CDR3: TGTGCCAGCAGTTACCAGGGGGTAGTGAACACCGGGGAGCTGTTTTTT.

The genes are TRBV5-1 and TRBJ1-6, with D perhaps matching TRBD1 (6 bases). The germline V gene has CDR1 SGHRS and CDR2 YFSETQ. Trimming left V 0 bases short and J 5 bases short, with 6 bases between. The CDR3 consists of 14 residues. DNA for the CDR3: TGCGCCAGCAGCTTGGGGACAGATAATTCACCCCTCCACTTT. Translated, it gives CASSLGTDNSPLHF.

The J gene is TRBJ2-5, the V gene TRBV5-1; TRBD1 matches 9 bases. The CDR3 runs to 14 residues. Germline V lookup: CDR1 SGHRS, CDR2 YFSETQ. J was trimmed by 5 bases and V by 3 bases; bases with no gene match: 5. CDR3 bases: TGCGCCAGCAGCTACGGACAGGGGAAGGAGACCCAGTACTTC. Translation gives CASSYGQGKETQYF.

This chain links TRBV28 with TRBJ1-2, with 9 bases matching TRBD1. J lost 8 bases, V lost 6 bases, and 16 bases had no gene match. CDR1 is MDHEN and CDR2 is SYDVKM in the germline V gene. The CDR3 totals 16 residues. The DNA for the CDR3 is TGTGCCAGCAGGCAAGGGGGACAGGGTTCCGGGAGGGGCTACACCTTC. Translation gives CASRQGGQGSGRGYTF.

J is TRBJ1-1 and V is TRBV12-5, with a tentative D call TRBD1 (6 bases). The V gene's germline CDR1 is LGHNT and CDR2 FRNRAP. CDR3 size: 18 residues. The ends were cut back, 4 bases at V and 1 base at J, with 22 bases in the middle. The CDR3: CASGSPSTQGQSNTEAFF. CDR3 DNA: TGTGCTAGTGGTTCACCCTCTACCCAGGGGCAGTCGAACACTGAAGCTTTCTTT.